This TCR beta chain was recovered during a study of cytomegalovirus exposure and HLA in healthy donors. Study context: The same platform was used for the 110 or so validation repertoires as for the approximately 730 first-cohort repertoires, as reported in a later analysis.

This clone is a singleton in its sample. Its target is unknown. Findings of the study overall: Among TCR beta chains, those listed as cytomegalovirus-associated numbered 164. According to a later analysis, TCR clusters from the first cohort tended to co-occur in the 120 or so validation repertoires.

The CDR3 spans 14 residues. Germline V gene lookup returns CDR1 LNHDA and CDR2 SQIVND (reference sequence). With V trimmed by 5 bases and J by 7 bases, 8 bases remained unmatched. The donors were in the roughly 120-subject validation cohort, distinct from the approximately 700-subject first cohort. Generated by immunoSEQ multiplex PCR, the TCRdb table keeps only in-frame clones and is missing some. The data show roughly 100,000 clones, over 85% seen once. The sequencing input was PBMCs. The chain links TRBV19 to TRBJ1-5; TRBD1 matches 7 bases. This clonotype was obtained from a woman between 18 and 30 years old in good health and CMV-seronegative. The CDR3 spells CASSEYRGAQPQHF. The DNA for the CDR3 is TGTGCCAGTAGTGAGTACAGGGGCGCGCAGCCCCAGCATTTT.